Described below is a single T cell receptor (beta chain) sequence and its context. The specificity of this receptor is unknown. No base-level quality is on record; no much larger clone is a single base apart. This entry comes from a study of shared clonotypes between healthy human individuals (dated by TCRdb to 2020 to 2021). With respect to the entire study: The cohort comprised a couple of women and a few men aged 18 to 49 years. For each donor, CD4 naive and CD4 memory were each run on three plates, CD8 naive on two plates, and CD8 memory on one plate. Blood TCR repertoires of several healthy adults were deeply sequenced to estimate repertoire size and the extent of clonotype sharing between individuals. Different laboratories and diverse techniques were used to prepare libraries and sequence TCR repertoires, to increase sequencing depth and limit assay-specific biases. Leukapheresis yielded between about 0.8 and 8.9 billion PBMCs per donor.

The donors were healthy, HIV-negative adults who had no recently reported acute infections or vaccinations. Every donor was a Caucasian adult living in Nashville, Tennessee, USA. Magnetic negative selection was used to enrich CD4+ T cells, after which naive cells were positively selected on CD45RA and the negative fraction became the memory subset. Blood was obtained by leukapheresis, after which PBMCs were separated by Ficoll-Histopaque density gradient centrifugation and cryopreserved in liquid nitrogen vapor phase. Purity and quantity of every magnetically sorted T cell population were checked by analytical flow cytometry. Genomic DNA was isolated from each sorted fraction and quantified by UV absorbance on a Nanodrop 2000c. Study-wide conclusions, independent of this receptor: Pairwise subsampling indicated that sequencing depth was expected to affect the degree of clonotype sharing among donors. Sampling was restricted to blood, and TCR repertoires in tissue are likely to differ from TCR repertoires in blood. Across a few donors, approximately 4.6% of naive CD4, roughly 3.3% of naive CD8, 2% to 2.5% of memory CD4, and approximately 0.4% of memory CD8 clonotypes were shared. Higher generation probabilities were observed for clonotypes shared by all four sorted-subset donors than for non-shared clonotypes. Naive subsets generally had larger estimated clonotype richness than memory subsets. Even with the large sequencing depth, rarefaction of the sorted-subset datasets indicated that sequencing was incomplete. The genetic and exposure-history diversity represented was limited by the small number of donors.

The CDR1 and CDR2 encoded by the germline V gene are SNHLY and FYNNEI. The CDR3, cysteine through phenylalanine, is 16 amino acids long. The read is trimmed to its CDR3 DNA, 48 bases read in frame from base 1. V is shortened by 0 bases, J by 9 bases, and the region joining them spans 18 bases. Using the deep immunoSEQ assay, TCR CDR3 regions were amplified from genomic DNA by multiplex PCR. For each cell subset, the extracted genomic DNA was distributed evenly across all wells of several immunoSEQ 96-well plates, and each plate served as one replicate. Each replicate PCR for sorted subsets received 150 to 250 ng genomic DNA, equal to roughly 30,000 T cell genomes. Purified libraries were quantified with a Qubit 3.0 fluorometer, sized on a Bioanalyzer 2100, and re-quantified with the KAPA Library Quantification kit. Every immunoSEQ 96-well plate was sequenced on a separate single-read 150-cycle Illumina NextSeq 550 flow cell. Regarding the original processing steps: Because the immunoSEQ output held only junctional sequences and lacked quality scores, the filtering could not match the filtering applied to full-length reads. Sequences were annotated with PyIR, a Python wrapper for IgBLAST v1.9, and V/J genes and CDR3 were assigned using IMGT germline references. Reads were filtered out if the reads had weak V/J assignments (E-value above 1e-6), no CDR3, stop codons, out-of-frame junctions, or ambiguous translated residues. V3J clonotypes were defined as sequences sharing an identical inferred V gene, J gene, and CDR3 amino acid sequence. The percentage overlap between two repertoires was calculated by dividing the number of shared unique clonotypes by the size of the smaller repertoire. RTK rarefaction, the Chao1 estimator, and Recon v2.1 estimates of unobserved clonotypes were used to assess repertoire richness. For all TCRbeta clonotypes obtained by the gDNA method from a few donors, generation probabilities were computed with OLGA. Held by TCRdb, this immuneACCESS table contains in-frame sequences only and omits some clones. Under half of the omission traces to an unresolved V gene where checked; the cause of the rest is unknown. The DNA was the basis for D and trimming; V, J and clone size are from that table. In this sample the table shows some 2,000,000 clones, around 95% of which occur a single time. In total, the top ten clones hold 0.13% of the sample.

The specimen sequenced was naive CD4+ T cells sorted from blood. Explained via the paper, the cell subset or site label denotes: CD45RA+ positively selected. The receptor's source is a man younger than 30 in good health. The rearrangement combines TRBV2 with TRBJ1-5; there is no confident call for the D gene. In nucleotides, the sequence is TGTGCCAGCAGTGAAGCCTGGACGGCTAGCCTGGGGCCCCAGCATTTT. Translated, it gives CASSEAWTASLGPQHF.